This T cell receptor (beta chain) was documented in a study of blood T cell repertoires in COVID-19. About the research overall: T cells, B-cell-depleted T cells, or PBMCs provided the cDNA or gDNA that served as material.

Per the authors' pipeline: Using reference gene primer amplification, nucleated cell counts were estimated. Repertoires were generated with immunoSEQ multiplex PCR, while TCRdb's copy carries only in-frame clones and drops some. From that table come the V and J calls and clone size; the DNA was used to work out D and trimming. The table shows about 330,000 clones, with about 90% occurring only once. The J segment lost 4 bases and the V segment lost 5 bases, leaving 10 bases of the junction unmatched. CDR1 MRHNA and CDR2 SNTAGT come from the germline V gene. The CDR3 runs to 15 residues. Recruits, aged about 18 to 100 years, lived in 20 to 30 US areas. Participants reported their clinical history, and cohort assignment relied on those reports.

The rearrangement joins TRBV6-4 to TRBJ1-2; 7 bases are a match to TRBD1. Sequencing input: PBMCs or T cells enriched from blood (not recorded which). This sequence was found in a woman younger than 45 who had recovered from COVID-19. The CDR3 sequence is CASSTPSGQPYGYTF. In DNA form, the CDR3 reads TGTGCCAGCAGTACCCCCTCGGGACAGCCCTATGGCTACACCTTC.